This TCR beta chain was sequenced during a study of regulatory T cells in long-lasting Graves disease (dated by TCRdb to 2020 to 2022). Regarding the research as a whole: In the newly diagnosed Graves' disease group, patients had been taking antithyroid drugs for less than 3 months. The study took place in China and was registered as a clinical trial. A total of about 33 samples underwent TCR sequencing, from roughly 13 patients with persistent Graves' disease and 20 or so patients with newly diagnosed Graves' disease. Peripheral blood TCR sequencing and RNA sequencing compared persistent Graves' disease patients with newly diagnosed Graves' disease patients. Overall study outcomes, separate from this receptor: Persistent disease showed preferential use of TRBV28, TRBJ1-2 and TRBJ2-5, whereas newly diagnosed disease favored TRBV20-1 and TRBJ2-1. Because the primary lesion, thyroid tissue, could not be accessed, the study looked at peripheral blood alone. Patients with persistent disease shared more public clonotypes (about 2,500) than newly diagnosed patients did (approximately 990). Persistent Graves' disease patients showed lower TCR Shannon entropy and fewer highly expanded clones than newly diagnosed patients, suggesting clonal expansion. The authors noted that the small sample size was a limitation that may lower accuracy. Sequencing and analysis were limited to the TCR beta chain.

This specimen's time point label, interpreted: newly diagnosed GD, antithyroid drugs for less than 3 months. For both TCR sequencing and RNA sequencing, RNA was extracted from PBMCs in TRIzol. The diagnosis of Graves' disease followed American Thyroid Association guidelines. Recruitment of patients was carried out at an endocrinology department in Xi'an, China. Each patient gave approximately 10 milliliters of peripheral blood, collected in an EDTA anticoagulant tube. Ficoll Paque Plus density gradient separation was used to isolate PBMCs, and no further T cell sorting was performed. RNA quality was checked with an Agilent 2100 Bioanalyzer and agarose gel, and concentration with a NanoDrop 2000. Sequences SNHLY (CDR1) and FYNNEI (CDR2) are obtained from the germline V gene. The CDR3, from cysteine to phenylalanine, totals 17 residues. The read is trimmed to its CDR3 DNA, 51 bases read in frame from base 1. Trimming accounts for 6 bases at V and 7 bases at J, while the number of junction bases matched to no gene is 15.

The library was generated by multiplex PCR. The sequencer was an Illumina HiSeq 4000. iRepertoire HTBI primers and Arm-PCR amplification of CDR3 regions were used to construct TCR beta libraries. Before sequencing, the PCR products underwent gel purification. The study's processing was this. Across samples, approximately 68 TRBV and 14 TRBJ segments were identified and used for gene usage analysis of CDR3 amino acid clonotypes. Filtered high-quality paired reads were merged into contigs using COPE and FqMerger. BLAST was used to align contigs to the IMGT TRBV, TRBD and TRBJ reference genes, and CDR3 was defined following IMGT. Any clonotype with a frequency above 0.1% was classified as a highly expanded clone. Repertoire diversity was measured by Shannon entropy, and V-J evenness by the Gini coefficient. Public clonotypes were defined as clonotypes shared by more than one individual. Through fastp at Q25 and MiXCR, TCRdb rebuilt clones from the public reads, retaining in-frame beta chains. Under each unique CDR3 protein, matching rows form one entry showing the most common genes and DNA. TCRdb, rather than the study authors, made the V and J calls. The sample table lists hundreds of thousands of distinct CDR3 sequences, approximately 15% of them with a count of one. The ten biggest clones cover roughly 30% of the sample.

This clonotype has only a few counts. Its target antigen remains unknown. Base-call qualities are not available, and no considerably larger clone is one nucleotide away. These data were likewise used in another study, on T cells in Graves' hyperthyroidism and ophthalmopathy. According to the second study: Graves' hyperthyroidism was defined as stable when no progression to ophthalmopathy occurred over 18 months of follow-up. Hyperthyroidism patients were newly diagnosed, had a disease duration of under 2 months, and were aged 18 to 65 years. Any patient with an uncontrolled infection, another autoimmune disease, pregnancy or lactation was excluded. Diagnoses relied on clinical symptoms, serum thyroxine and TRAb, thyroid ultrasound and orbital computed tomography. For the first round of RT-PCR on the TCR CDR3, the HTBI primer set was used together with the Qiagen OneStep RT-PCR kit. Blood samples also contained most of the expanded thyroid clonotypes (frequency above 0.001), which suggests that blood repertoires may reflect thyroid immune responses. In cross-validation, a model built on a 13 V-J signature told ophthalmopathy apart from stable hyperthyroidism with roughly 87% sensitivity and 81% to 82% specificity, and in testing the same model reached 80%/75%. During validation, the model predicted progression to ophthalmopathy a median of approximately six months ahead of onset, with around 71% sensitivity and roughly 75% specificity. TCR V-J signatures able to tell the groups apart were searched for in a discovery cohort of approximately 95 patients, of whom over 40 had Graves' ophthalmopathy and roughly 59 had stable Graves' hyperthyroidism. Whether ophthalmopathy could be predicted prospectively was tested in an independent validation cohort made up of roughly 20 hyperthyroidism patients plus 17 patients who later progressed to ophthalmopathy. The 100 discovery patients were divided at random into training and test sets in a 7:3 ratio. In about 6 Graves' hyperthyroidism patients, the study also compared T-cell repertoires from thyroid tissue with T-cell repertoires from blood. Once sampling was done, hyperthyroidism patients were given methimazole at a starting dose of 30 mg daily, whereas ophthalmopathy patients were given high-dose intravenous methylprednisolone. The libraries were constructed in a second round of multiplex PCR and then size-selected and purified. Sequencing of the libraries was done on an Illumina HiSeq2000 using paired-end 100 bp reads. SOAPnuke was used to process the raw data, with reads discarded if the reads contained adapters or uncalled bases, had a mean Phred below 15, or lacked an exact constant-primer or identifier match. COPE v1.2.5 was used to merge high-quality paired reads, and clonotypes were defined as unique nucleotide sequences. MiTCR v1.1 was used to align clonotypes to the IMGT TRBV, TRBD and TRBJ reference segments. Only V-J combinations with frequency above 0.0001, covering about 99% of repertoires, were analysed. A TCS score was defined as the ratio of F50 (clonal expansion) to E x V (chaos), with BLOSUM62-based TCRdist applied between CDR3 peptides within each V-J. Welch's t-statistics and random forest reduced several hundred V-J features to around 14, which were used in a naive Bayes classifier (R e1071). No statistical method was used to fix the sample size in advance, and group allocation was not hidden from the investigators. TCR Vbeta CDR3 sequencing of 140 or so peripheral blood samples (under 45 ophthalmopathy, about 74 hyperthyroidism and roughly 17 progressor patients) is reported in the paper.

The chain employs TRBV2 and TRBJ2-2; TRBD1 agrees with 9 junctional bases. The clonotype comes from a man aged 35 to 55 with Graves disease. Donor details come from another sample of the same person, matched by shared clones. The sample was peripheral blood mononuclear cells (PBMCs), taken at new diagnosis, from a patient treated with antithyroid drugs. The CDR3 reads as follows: CASRDLTGGSRVGELFF. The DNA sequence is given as TGTGCCAGCAGGGATTTGACAGGGGGATCGCGCGTCGGGGAGCTGTTTTTT.